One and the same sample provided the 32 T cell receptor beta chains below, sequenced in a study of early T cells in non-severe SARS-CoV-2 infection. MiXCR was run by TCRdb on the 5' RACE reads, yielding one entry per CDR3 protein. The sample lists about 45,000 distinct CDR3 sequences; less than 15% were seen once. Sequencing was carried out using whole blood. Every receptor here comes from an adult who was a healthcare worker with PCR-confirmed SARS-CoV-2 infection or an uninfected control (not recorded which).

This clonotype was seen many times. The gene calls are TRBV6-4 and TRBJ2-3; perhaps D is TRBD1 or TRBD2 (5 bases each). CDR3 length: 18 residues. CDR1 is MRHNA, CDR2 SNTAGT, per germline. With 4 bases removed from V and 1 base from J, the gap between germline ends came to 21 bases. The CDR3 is CASSVRARGGAGTDTQYF. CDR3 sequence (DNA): TGTGCCAGCAGTGTCCGTGCGAGGGGCGGAGCTGGCACAGATACGCAGTATTTT.

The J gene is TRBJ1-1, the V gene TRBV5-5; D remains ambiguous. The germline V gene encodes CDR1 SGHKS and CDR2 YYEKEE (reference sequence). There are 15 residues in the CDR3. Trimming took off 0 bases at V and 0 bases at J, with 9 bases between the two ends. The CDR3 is CASSLAYRLNTEAFF. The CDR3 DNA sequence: TGTGCCAGCAGCTTGGCTTACAGATTGAACACTGAAGCTTTCTTT.

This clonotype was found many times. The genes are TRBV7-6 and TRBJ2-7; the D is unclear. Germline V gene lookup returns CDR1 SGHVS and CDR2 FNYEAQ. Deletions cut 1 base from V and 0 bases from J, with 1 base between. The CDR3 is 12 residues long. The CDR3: CASSLVSYEQYF. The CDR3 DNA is TGTGCCAGCAGCTTAGTCTCCTACGAGCAGTACTTC.

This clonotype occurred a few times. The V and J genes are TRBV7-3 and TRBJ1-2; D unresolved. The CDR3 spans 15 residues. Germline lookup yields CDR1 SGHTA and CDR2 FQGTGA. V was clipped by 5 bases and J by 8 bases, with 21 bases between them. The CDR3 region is CASSPGKGSPSGYTF. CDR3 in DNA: TGTGCCAGCAGCCCCGGCAAGGGTTCCCCCTCGGGCTACACCTTC.

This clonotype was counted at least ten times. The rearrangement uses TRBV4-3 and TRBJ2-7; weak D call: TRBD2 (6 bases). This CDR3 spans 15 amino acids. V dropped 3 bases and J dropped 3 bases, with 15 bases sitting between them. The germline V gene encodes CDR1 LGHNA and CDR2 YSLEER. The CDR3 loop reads CASSQGGGSHYEQYF. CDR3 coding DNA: TGCGCCAGCAGCCAGGGGGGTGGCTCACACTACGAGCAGTACTTC.

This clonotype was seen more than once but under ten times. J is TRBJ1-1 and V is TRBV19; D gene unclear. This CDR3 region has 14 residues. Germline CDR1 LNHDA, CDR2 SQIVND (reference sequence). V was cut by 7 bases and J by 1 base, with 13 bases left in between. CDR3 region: CASKDQISNTEAFF. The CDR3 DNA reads TGTGCCAGTAAGGACCAAATCTCGAACACTGAAGCTTTCTTT.

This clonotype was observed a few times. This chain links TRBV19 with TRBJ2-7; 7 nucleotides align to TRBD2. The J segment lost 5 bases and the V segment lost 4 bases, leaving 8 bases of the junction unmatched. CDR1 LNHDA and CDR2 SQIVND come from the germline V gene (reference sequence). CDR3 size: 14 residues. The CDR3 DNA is TGTGCCAGTAGTAGGGGACTATACGAGGACGAGCAGTACTTC. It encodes CASSRGLYEDEQYF.

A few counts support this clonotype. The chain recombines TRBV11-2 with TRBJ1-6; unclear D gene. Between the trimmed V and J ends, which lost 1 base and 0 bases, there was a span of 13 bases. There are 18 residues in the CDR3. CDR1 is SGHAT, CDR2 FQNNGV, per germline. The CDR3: CASSLVPFTSSYNSPLHF. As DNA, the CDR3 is TGTGCCAGCAGCTTAGTTCCCTTCACGAGCTCCTATAATTCACCCCTCCACTTT.

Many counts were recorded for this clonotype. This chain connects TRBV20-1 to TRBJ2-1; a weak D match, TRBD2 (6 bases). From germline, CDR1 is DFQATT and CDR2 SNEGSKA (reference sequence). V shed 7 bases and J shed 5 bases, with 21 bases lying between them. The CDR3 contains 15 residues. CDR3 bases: TGCAGTGTTTACCCGAGGGGACTCCAGGACAATGAGCAGTTCTTC. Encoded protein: CSVYPRGLQDNEQFF.

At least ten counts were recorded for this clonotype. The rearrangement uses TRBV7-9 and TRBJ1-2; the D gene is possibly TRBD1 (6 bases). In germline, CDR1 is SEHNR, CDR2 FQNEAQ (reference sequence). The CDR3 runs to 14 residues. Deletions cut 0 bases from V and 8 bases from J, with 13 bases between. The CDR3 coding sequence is TGTGCCAGCAGCTTAGCGACAGGAGCCCCCGGCTACACCTTC. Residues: CASSLATGAPGYTF. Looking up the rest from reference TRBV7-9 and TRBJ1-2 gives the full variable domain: DTGVSQNPRHKITKRGQNVTFRCDPISEHNRLYWYRQTLGQGPEFLTYFQNEAQLEKSRLLSDRFSAERPKGSFSTLEIQRTEQGDSAMYLCASSLATGAPGYTFGSGTRLTVV.

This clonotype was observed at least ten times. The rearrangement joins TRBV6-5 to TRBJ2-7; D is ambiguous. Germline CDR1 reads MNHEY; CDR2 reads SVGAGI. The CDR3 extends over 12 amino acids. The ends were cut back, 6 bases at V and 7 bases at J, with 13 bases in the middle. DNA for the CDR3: TGTGCCAGCAGGGGTAGGGTCGGGGAGCAGTACTTC. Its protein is CASRGRVGEQYF.

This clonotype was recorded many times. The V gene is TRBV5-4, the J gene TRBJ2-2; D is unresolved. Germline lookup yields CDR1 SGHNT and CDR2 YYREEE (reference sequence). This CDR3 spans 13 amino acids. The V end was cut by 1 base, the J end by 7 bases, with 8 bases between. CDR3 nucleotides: TGTGCCAGCAGCTTGCCCATAGGCGGGGAGCTGTTTTTT. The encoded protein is CASSLPIGGELFF.

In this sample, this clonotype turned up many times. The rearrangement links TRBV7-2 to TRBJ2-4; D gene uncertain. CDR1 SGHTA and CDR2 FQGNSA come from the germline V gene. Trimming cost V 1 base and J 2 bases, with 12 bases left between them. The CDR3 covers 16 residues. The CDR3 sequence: CASSLGPGGSKNIQYF. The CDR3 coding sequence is TGTGCCAGCAGCTTAGGTCCGGGCGGCTCCAAAAACATTCAGTACTTC.

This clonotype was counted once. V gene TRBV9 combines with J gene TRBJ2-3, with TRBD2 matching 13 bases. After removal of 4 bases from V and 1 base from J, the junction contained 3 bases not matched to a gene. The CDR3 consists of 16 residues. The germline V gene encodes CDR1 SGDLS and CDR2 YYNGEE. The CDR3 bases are TGTGCCAGCAGCACCGGGACTAGCGGGGGCACAGATACGCAGTATTTT. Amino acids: CASSTGTSGGTDTQYF. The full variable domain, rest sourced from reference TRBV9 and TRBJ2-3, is DSGVTQTPKHLITATGQRVTLRCSPRSGDLSVYWYQQSLDQGLQFLIQYYNGEERAKGNILERFSAQQFPDLHSELNLSSLELGDSALYFCASSTGTSGGTDTQYFGPGTRLTVL.

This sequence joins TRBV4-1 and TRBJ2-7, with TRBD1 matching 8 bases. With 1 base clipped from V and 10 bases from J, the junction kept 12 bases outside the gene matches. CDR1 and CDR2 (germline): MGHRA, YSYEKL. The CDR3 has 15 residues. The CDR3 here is CASSQVAGQGAPQYF. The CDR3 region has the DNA TGCGCCAGCAGCCAAGTTGCGGGGCAGGGGGCACCTCAGTACTTC.

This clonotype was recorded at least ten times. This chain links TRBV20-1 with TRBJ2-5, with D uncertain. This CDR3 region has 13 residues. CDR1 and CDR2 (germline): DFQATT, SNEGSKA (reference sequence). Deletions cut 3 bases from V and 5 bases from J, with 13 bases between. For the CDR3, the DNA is TGCAGTGCTAGTTTTCGGGTTTATGAGACCCAGTACTTC. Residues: CSASFRVYETQYF.

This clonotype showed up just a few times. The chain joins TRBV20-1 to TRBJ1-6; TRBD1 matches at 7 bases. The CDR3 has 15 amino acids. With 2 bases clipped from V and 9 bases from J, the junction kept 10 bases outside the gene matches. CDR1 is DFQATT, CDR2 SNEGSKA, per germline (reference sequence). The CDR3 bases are TGCAGTGCTAGACCCCAGACAGGGAGTCGTTCACCCCTCCACTTT. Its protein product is CSARPQTGSRSPLHF.

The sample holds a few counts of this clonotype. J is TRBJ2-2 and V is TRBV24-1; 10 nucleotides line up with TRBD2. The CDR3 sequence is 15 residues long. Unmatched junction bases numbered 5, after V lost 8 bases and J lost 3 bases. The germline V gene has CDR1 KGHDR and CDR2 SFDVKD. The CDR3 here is CATMGTSADTGELFF. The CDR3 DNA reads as TGTGCCACCATGGGGACTAGCGCGGACACCGGGGAGCTGTTTTTT.

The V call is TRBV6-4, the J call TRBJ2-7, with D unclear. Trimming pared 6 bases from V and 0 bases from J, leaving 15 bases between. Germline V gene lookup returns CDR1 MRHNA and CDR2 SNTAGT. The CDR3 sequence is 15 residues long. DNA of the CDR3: TGTGCCAGCAGAATGTATCAGGACCCCTCCTACGAGCAGTACTTC. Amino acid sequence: CASRMYQDPSYEQYF.

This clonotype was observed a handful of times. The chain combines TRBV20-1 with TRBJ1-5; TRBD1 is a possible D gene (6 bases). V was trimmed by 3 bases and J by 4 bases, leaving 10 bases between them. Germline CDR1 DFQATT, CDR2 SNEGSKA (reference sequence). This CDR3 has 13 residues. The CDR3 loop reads CSARLQGNQPQHF. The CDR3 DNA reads TGCAGTGCTAGGTTACAGGGTAATCAGCCCCAGCATTTT.

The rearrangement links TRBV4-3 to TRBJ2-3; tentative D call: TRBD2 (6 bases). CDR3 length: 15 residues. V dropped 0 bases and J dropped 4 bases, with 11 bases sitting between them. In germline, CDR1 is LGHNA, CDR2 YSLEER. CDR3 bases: TGCGCCAGCAGCCAAGATAGAGGAGGGGCAGATACGCAGTATTTT. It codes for CASSQDRGGADTQYF.

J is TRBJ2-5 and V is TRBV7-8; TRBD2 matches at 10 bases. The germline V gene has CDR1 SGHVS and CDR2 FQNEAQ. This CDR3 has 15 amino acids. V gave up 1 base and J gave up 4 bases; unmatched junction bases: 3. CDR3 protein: CASSLGTSGGETQYF. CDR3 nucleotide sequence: TGTGCCAGCAGCTTAGGGACTAGCGGTGGAGAGACCCAGTACTTC.

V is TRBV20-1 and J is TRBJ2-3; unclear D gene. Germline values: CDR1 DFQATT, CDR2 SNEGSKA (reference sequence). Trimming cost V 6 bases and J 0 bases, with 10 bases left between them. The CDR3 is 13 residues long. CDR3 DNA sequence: TGCAGTGCCGCCGGTGTGAGCACAGATACGCAGTATTTT. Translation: CSAAGVSTDTQYF.

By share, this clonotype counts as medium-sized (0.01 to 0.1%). DNA for the CDR3: TGTGCCAGCAGTTTAGGAGTTTGGCAGTACTTC. Protein product: CASSLGVWQYF. V is TRBV28 and J is TRBJ2-7; no clear D gene. CDR3 length equals 11 residues. The germline gives CDR1 MDHEN, CDR2 SYDVKM. The V and J ends lost 2 bases and 9 bases respectively, with 8 bases between them.

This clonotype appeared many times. The CDR3 loop is CASSYASPGDEKLFF. CDR3 in DNA: TGTGCCAGCAGTTATGCCAGCCCGGGGGATGAAAAACTGTTTTTT. The chain joins TRBV6-6 to TRBJ1-4, with D perhaps TRBD1 (5 bases). Germline loops: CDR1 MNHNY, CDR2 SVGAGI (reference sequence). V was shortened by 3 bases and J by 6 bases, with 14 bases between the two germline ends. The CDR3 totals 15 residues.

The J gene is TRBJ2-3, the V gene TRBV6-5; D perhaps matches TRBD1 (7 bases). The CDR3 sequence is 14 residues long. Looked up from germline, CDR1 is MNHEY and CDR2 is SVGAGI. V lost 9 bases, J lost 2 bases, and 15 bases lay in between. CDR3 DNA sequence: TGTGCCAGTCCGGGGGACAGCACCACAGATACGCAGTATTTT. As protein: CASPGDSTTDTQYF.

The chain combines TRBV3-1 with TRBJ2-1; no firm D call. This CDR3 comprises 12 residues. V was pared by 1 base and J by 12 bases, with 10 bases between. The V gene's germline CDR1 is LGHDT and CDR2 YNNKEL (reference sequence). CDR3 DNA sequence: TGTGCCAGCAGCCAAGTATCCGTCGGGCAGTTCTTC. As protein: CASSQVSVGQFF.

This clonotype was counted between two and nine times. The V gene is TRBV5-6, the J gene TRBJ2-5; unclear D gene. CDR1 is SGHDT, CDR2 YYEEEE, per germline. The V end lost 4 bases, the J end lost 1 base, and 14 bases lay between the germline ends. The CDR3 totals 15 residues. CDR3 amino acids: CASSLTEGPQETQYF. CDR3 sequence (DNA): TGTGCCAGCAGCCTCACGGAAGGACCCCAAGAGACCCAGTACTTC. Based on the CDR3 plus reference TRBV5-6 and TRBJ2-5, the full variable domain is DAGVTQSPTHLIKTRGQQVTLRCSPKSGHDTVSWYQQALGQGPQFIFQYYEEEERQRGNFPDRFSGHQFPNYSSELNVNALLLGDSALYLCASSLTEGPQETQYFGPGTRLLVL.

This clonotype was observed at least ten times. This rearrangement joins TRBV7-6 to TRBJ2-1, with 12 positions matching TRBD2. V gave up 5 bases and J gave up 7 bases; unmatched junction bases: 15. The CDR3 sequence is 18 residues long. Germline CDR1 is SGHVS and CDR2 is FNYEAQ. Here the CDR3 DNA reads TGTGCCAGCAGCCCAGCTAGCGGGAGGGCCTCTGCTCGGAATGAGCAGTTCTTC. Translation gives CASSPASGRASARNEQFF.

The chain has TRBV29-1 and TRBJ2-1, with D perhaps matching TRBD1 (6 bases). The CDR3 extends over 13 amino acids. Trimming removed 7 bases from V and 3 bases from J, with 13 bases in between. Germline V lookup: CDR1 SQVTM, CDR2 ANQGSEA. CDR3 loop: CSAVWTDYNEQFF. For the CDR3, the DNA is TGCAGCGCGGTCTGGACAGACTACAATGAGCAGTTCTTC.

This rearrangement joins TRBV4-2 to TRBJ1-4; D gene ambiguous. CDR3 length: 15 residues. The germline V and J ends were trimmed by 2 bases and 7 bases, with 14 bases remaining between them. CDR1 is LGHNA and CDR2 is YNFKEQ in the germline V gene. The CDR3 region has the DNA TGTGCCAGCAGCCAACGGACCACTTTCCCTGAAAAACTGTTTTTT. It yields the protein CASSQRTTFPEKLFF.

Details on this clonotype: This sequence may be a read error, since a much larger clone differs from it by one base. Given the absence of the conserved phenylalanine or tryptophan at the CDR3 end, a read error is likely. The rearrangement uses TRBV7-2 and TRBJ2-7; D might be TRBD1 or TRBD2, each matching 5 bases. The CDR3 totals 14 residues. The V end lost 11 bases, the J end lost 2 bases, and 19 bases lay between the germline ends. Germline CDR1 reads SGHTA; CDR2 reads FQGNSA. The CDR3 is CASSRGYGTYEQYS. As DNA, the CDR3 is TGTGCCTCCTCGAGGGGATACGGAACCTACGAGCAGTACTCC.